One and the same sample provided the 17 T cell receptor beta chains below, sequenced in a study of Ad26.COV2.S vaccination and SARS-CoV-2 variants. Here immunoSEQ multiplex PCR was the method, and the copy in TCRdb shows in-frame clones only, minus some. The table has hundreds of thousands of clones, approximately 85% seen once. The sample's treatment: some 19 received Ad26.COV2.S at low or high dose, single or two shots; roughly five received placebo; per-sample allocation not given. Collection of the samples took place on day 63 after the first injection of vaccine or placebo. Sequenced here: peripheral blood, sampled in a trial of Ad26.COV2.S vaccine versus placebo. The receptors shown here come from a person aged 18-60 years who received the Ad26.COV2.S COVID-19 vaccine or a placebo.

The chain employs TRBV6-2 or TRBV6-3 and TRBJ2-7; D call uncertain. V lost 3 bases to trimming and J lost 1 base, with 4 bases between them. This CDR3 region has 12 residues. Germline CDR1 reads MNHEY; CDR2 reads SVGEGT. In DNA, the CDR3 is TGTGCCAGCAGTTATATTTCCTACGAGCAGTACTTC. It is translated as CASSYISYEQYF.

The J gene is TRBJ2-2, the V gene TRBV10-1; D remains ambiguous. Looked up from germline, CDR1 is WNHNN and CDR2 is SYGVQD (reference sequence). The V end lost 2 bases, the J end lost 6 bases, and 16 bases lay between the germline ends. The CDR3 is 16 amino acids. The CDR3 sequence is CASSERFLGSAGELFF. CDR3 coding DNA: TGCGCCAGCAGTGAGAGGTTTTTGGGCAGTGCCGGGGAGCTGTTTTTT.

The chain is built from TRBV29-1 and TRBJ1-2, with D possibly being TRBD1 (5 bases). The germline V and J ends were trimmed by 3 bases and 8 bases, with 13 bases remaining between them. Per the germline V gene, CDR1 is SQVTM and CDR2 is ANQGSEA. This CDR3 has 12 amino acids. The CDR3 DNA reads as TGCAGCGTTGAGTCGGGGACGGTCGGCTACACCTTC. As protein: CSVESGTVGYTF.

The V and J genes are TRBV15 and TRBJ1-4; 10 bases align to TRBD1. The length of the CDR3 is 15 residues. From germline, CDR1 is LNHNV and CDR2 YYDKDF (reference sequence). The junction had 4 bases not matched to a gene; V was cut back by 3 bases and J by 6 bases. The DNA for the CDR3 is TGTGCCACCAGCAGGCGGACAGGGGGGGATGAAAAACTGTTTTTT. Its protein is CATSRRTGGDEKLFF.

The chain is built from TRBV6-5 and TRBJ1-2, with D possibly being TRBD1 (5 bases). CDR1 is MNHEY, CDR2 SVGAGI, per germline. The CDR3 covers 14 residues. Trimming left V 6 bases short and J 4 bases short, with 15 bases between. The CDR3 nucleotides are TGTGCCAGCAGCGCACCGGGACGGATCTATGGCTACACCTTC. It codes for CASSAPGRIYGYTF.

The J gene is TRBJ1-1, the V gene TRBV6-2 or TRBV6-3; 9 positions agree with TRBD1. Per the germline V gene, CDR1 is MNHEY and CDR2 is SVGEGT. The V segment lost 5 bases and the J segment 0 bases; nucleotides outside the gene matches: 7. The CDR3 has 16 amino acids. CDR3 coding DNA: TGTGCCAGCAGTAACCACTGGGACAGGGTGAACACTGAAGCTTTCTTT. It encodes CASSNHWDRVNTEAFF.

The chain joins TRBV6-2 or TRBV6-3 to TRBJ1-1; tentative D call: TRBD1 (5 bases). The CDR3 is 15 amino acids. Germline assignment: CDR1 MNHEY and CDR2 SVGEGT. Trimming pared 0 bases from V and 5 bases from J, leaving 13 bases between. The CDR3 is CASSYSGVPRTEAFF. CDR3 bases: TGTGCCAGCAGTTACTCAGGGGTCCCCCGGACTGAAGCTTTCTTT.

This clone was detected only a few times. V gene TRBV6-5 combines with J gene TRBJ1-3; 7 bases are shared with TRBD1. V shed 8 bases and J 4 bases; nucleotides not matched to a gene: 2. In germline, CDR1 is MNHEY, CDR2 SVGAGI. The CDR3 totals 12 residues. This CDR3 is CASGGQGNTIYF. Here the CDR3 DNA reads TGTGCCAGCGGGGGACAGGGAAACACCATATATTTT.

CDR3 sequence reads: CASSQERAAGNTIYF. The CDR3 nucleotides read TGCGCCAGCAGCCAAGAACGGGCAGCCGGAAACACCATATATTTT. The gene calls are TRBV4-1 and TRBJ1-3; D unresolved. Germline V lookup: CDR1 MGHRA, CDR2 YSYEKL. The ends were cut back, 0 bases at V and 4 bases at J, with 10 bases in the middle. The CDR3 covers 15 residues.

The chain employs TRBV15 and TRBJ2-7; unclear D gene. Germline values: CDR1 LNHNV, CDR2 YYDKDF (reference sequence). The CDR3 has 15 residues. The V end was cut by 5 bases, the J end by 0 bases, with 14 bases between. In nucleotides, the CDR3 is TGTGCCACCAGCTTTTCGACAAGGGCCTCCTACGAGCAGTACTTC. Its translation: CATSFSTRASYEQYF.

The chain couples TRBV6-5 to TRBJ2-1, with 11 bases matching TRBD1. Germline CDR1 and CDR2: MNHEY and SVGAGI. The CDR3 has 15 residues. With 8 bases clipped from V and 9 bases from J, the junction kept 12 bases outside the gene matches. The CDR3 protein is CASSSRDRGLGEQFF. The CDR3 nucleotides read TGTGCCAGCTCGAGCCGGGACAGGGGGTTGGGTGAGCAGTTCTTC.

This clone was seen a single time. This chain joins TRBV5-4 and TRBJ2-5; possible D gene TRBD1, 5 bases. V lost 4 bases to trimming and J lost 5 bases, with 15 bases between them. CDR3 length: 14 residues. Germline CDR1 is SGHNT and CDR2 is YYREEE (reference sequence). In DNA form, the CDR3 reads TGTGCCAGCAGCGGCGACCCACAGGCCGAGACCCAGTACTTC. Its protein product is CASSGDPQAETQYF.

V is TRBV27 and J is TRBJ1-4, with 9 nucleotides matching TRBD1. Looked up from germline, CDR1 is MNHEY and CDR2 is SMNVEV (reference sequence). The V and J ends lost 5 bases and 6 bases, in that order; junction bases with no gene match: 4. The CDR3 contains 14 residues. The CDR3 is CASSAGQGDEKLFF. CDR3 in DNA: TGTGCCAGCAGTGCGGGACAGGGCGATGAAAAACTGTTTTTT. The full variable domain, its missing parts supplied by reference TRBV27 and TRBJ1-4, is EAQVTQNPRYLITVTGKKLTVTCSQNMNHEYMSWYRQDPGLGLRQIYYSMNVEVTDKGDVPEGYKVSRKEKRNFPLILESPSPNQTSLYFCASSAGQGDEKLFFGSGTQLSVL.

Regarding this clone: Other nucleotide sequences from this sample produce the same CDR3. This chain joins TRBV6-5 and TRBJ2-7; 9 bases agree with TRBD2. The CDR3 spans 16 residues. From germline, CDR1 is MNHEY and CDR2 SVGAGI. Trimming cost V 0 bases and J 4 bases; bases outside gene matches: 7. CDR3 DNA sequence: TGTGCCAGCAGTTACTCGGGACTGGCGGGAGGGTACGAGCAGTACTTC. Protein sequence: CASSYSGLAGGYEQYF.

The chain links TRBV10-3 to TRBJ1-1; D is uncertain. The V and J ends lost 0 bases and 1 base respectively, with 9 bases between them. The CDR3 has 15 residues. Germline V gene lookup returns CDR1 ENHRY and CDR2 SYGVKD. The CDR3 nucleotides read TGTGCCATCAGTGAGTCGCCGGGAGGGAACACTGAAGCTTTCTTT. Its translation is CAISESPGGNTEAFF.

Points on this clone: A junction boundary mismatches the germline segment, possibly from a read error. The chain is built from TRBV7-7 and TRBJ2-2, with D uncertain. The CDR3 sequence is 13 residues long. CDR1 SSHAT and CDR2 FNYEAQ come from the germline V gene (reference sequence). CDR3 nucleotides: TGTGCTAGCAGACATGGAAACACCGGGGAGCTGTTTTTT. Amino acids: CASRHGNTGELFF. Combining the CDR3 with reference TRBV7-7 and TRBJ2-2 gives the whole variable domain GAGVSQSPRYKVTKRGQDVTLRCDPISSHATLYWYQQALGQGPEFLTYFNYEAQPDKSGLPSDRFSAERPEGSISTLTIQRTEQRDSAMYRCASRHGNTGELFFGEGSRLTVL.

V usage is TRBV5-4 and J usage is TRBJ1-5, with 8 bases aligning to TRBD1. Germline-derived CDR1 and CDR2 are SGHNT and YYREEE (reference sequence). The CDR3 is 12 residues long. V was pared by 0 bases and J by 13 bases, with 3 bases of the junction left unmatched. The CDR3 region is CASSLAGGAQHF. In nucleotides, the CDR3 is TGTGCCAGCAGCTTGGCAGGGGGCGCTCAGCATTTT.